What follows are 8 T cell receptor beta chains derived from one specimen sequenced in a study of CD8 T cells in ankylosing spondylitis. Whole-study results and caveats: Seemingly distinctive of ankylosing spondylitis blood was a TCR beta motif formed by eight highly homologous variants.

TCRdb ran MiXCR on the 5' RACE reads and lists one entry per CDR3 protein. In the table there are more than 600,000 distinct CDR3 sequences, under 20% of which are singletons. Antigen specificity for these receptors is unknown. The sequencing input was blood, either unsorted or a sorted T cell fraction (not recorded which). The receptors originated from a male donor with ankylosing spondylitis.

The V and J genes are TRBV7-3 and TRBJ2-5; D possibly corresponds to TRBD1 (7 bases). The CDR3 covers 14 residues. CDR1 and CDR2 (germline): SGHTA, FQGTGA. V was shortened by 5 bases and J by 6 bases, with 16 bases between the two germline ends. The CDR3 is CASSQGSGGKTQYF. Here the CDR3 DNA reads TGTGCCAGCAGCCAGGGATCAGGGGGGAAGACCCAGTACTTC.

The chain combines TRBV7-3 with TRBJ2-1, with D uncertain. Trimming took 2 bases from V and 5 from J, leaving 4 bases between them. Germline V lookup: CDR1 SGHTA, CDR2 FQGTGA. CDR3 size: 12 residues. The CDR3 DNA is TGTGCCAGCAGCTTATCAGACAATGAGCAGTTCTTC. Translation gives CASSLSDNEQFF.

A few counts support this clonotype. V gene TRBV7-2 combines with J gene TRBJ1-1, with a possible D match to TRBD1 (5 bases). In germline, CDR1 is SGHTA, CDR2 FQGNSA. V shed 0 bases and J shed 6 bases, with 17 bases lying between them. The CDR3 runs 16 residues. The CDR3 here is CASSLARGGMGAEAFF. The CDR3 DNA sequence: TGTGCCAGCAGCTTAGCGCGCGGCGGCATGGGGGCTGAAGCTTTCTTT.

This chain links TRBV20-1 with TRBJ1-4; 7 bases line up with TRBD1. Germline values: CDR1 DFQATT, CDR2 SNEGSKA (reference sequence). The V gene end was trimmed by 4 bases and the J gene end by 8 bases; junction bases not matched to a gene: 4. CDR3 length: 12 amino acids. The chain's CDR3 is CSANLRGEKLFF. In DNA form, the CDR3 reads TGCAGTGCTAACCTCAGGGGGGAAAAACTGTTTTTT.

V is TRBV13 and J is TRBJ2-7; 8 bases are a match to TRBD2. Unmatched junction bases numbered 7, after V lost 3 bases and J lost 6 bases. This CDR3 has 14 amino acids. Per the germline V gene, CDR1 is PRHDT and CDR2 is FYEKMQ (reference sequence). The CDR3 here is CASSFGGGWAEQYF. In nucleotides, the CDR3 is TGTGCCAGCAGCTTCGGCGGGGGGTGGGCCGAGCAGTACTTC.

This rearrangement joins TRBV28 to TRBJ2-7; 10 bases agree with TRBD2. This CDR3 spans 17 amino acids. Germline values: CDR1 MDHEN, CDR2 SYDVKM. V shed 4 bases and J 3 bases; nucleotides not matched to a gene: 12. CDR3 sequence: CASSSSLLAGINYEQYF. The CDR3 DNA follows: TGTGCCAGCAGTTCCTCTCTACTAGCGGGGATTAACTACGAGCAGTACTTC.

A few counts support this clonotype. This chain joins TRBV7-3 and TRBJ1-1; a possible D gene is TRBD1 (6 bases). Trimming took off 5 bases at V and 4 bases at J, with 14 bases between the two ends. The CDR3 sequence is 14 residues long. CDR1 is SGHTA, CDR2 FQGTGA, per germline. CDR3 loop: CASSPGTPGTEAFF. CDR3 coding DNA: TGTGCCAGCAGCCCCGGGACACCAGGCACTGAAGCTTTCTTT.

This clonotype was observed a handful of times. The rearrangement links TRBV29-1 to TRBJ1-1, with a possible D match to TRBD1 (6 bases). Germline CDR1 is SQVTM and CDR2 is ANQGSEA. V dropped 6 bases and J dropped 3 bases, with 11 bases sitting between them. The CDR3 sequence is 12 residues long. Here the CDR3 DNA reads TGCAGCGTCTCGGACAGAGACACTGAAGCTTTCTTT. It translates to CSVSDRDTEAFF.